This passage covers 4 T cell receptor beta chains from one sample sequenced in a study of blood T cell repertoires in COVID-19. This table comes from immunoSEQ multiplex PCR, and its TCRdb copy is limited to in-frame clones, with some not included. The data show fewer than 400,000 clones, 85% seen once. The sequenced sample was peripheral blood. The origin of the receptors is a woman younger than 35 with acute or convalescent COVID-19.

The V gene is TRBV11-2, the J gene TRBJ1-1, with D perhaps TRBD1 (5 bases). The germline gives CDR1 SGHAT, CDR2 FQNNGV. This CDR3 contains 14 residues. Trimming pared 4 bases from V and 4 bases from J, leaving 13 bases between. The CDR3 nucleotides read TGTGCCAGCAGCTCATCCATGGGGGGCACTGAAGCTTTCTTT. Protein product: CASSSSMGGTEAFF.

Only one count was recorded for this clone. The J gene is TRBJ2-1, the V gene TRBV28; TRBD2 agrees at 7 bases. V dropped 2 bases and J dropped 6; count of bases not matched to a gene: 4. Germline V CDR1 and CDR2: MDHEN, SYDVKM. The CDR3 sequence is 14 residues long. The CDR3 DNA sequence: TGTGCCAGCAGTTTAAGGCGGGAGACCAATGAGCAGTTCTTC. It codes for CASSLRRETNEQFF.

CDR3 in DNA: TGCGCCAGCAGCCCCCGGGGCTGGGACACAAACACTGAAGCTTTCTTT. Its protein product is CASSPRGWDTNTEAFF. The rearrangement links TRBV4-1 to TRBJ1-1, with a possible D match to TRBD1 (6 bases). The germline V gene encodes CDR1 MGHRA and CDR2 YSYEKL. This CDR3 contains 16 residues. The V end lost 4 bases, the J end lost 2 bases, and 17 bases lay between the germline ends.

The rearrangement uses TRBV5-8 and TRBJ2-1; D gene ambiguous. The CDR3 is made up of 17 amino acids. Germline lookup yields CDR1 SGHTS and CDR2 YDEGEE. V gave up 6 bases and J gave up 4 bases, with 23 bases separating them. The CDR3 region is CASTPVMGPQQYNEQFF. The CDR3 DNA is TGTGCCAGCACTCCAGTGATGGGCCCGCAGCAGTACAATGAGCAGTTCTTC.